Listed below are T cell receptor beta chains from one sample, sequenced in a study of circulating CD8 cells and anti-PD-1 response in melanoma. TCRdb independently ran MiXCR on the reads; one entry per CDR3 protein. The sample contains around 1,300 distinct CDR3 sequences, roughly 10% of which appear only once. The sequencing used CD8+ T cells from PBMCs, collected at baseline or after one month of anti-PD-1 therapy (not recorded which). These receptor sequences come from a human donor with melanoma. CDR3s include the opening cysteine and the closing phenylalanine or tryptophan. Some rows have no size entry. The others give once, few or many, or a class for an expanded clone.

clone_size: few; j_call: TRBJ2-1; v_call: TRBV27; cdr3_aa: CASSLSPGVAYNEQFF
clone_size: large; j_call: TRBJ1-1; v_call: TRBV6-2/TRBV6-3; cdr3_aa: CRVNTEAFF
clone_size: medium-sized; j_call: TRBJ2-7; v_call: TRBV20-1; cdr3_aa: CSARGLGTDEQYF
clone_size: medium-sized; j_call: TRBJ2-1; v_call: TRBV4-2; cdr3_aa: CASSPAPSELHNEQFF
clone_size: large; j_call: TRBJ2-3; v_call: TRBV27; cdr3_aa: CASRGTSGTDTQYF
clone_size: medium-sized; j_call: TRBJ1-5; v_call: TRBV19; cdr3_aa: CASSGPGHNSNQPQHF
clone_size: few; j_call: TRBJ1-1; v_call: TRBV19; cdr3_aa: CASKNRGGTEAFF
clone_size: few; j_call: TRBJ1-6; v_call: TRBV5-6; cdr3_aa: CASSIGGGYNSPLHF
clone_size: medium-sized; j_call: TRBJ2-2; v_call: TRBV12-3/TRBV12-4; cdr3_aa: CASSPAGTSGDYGELFF
clone_size: large; j_call: TRBJ1-2; v_call: TRBV19; cdr3_aa: CASGSVLYGYTF
clone_size: medium-sized; j_call: TRBJ1-1; v_call: TRBV20-1; cdr3_aa: CSAPGQGGNTEAFF
clone_size: NA; j_call: TRBJ1-1; v_call: TRBV28; cdr3_aa: CASSFPGQNLNTEAFF
clone_size: NA; j_call: TRBJ2-3; v_call: TRBV27; cdr3_aa: CATLADTQYF
clone_size: medium-sized; j_call: TRBJ2-7; v_call: TRBV4-1; cdr3_aa: CASSPGQSYEQYF
clone_size: medium-sized; j_call: TRBJ2-2; v_call: TRBV29-1; cdr3_aa: CSVEEGGANTGELFF
clone_size: medium-sized; j_call: TRBJ2-2; v_call: TRBV12-3/TRBV12-4; cdr3_aa: CASRSGTRTGELFF
clone_size: medium-sized; j_call: TRBJ2-7; v_call: TRBV18; cdr3_aa: CASQRGDSTYEQYF
clone_size: NA; j_call: TRBJ2-3; v_call: TRBV19; cdr3_aa: CASSIVPAGVSTDTQYF
clone_size: NA; j_call: TRBJ2-1; v_call: TRBV19; cdr3_aa: CASSPGLAGGNEQFF
clone_size: medium-sized; j_call: TRBJ1-5; v_call: TRBV20-1; cdr3_aa: CSAAGEWQPQHF
clone_size: NA; j_call: TRBJ1-6; v_call: TRBV28; cdr3_aa: CASSSDGPRYNSPLHF
clone_size: NA; j_call: TRBJ1-2; v_call: TRBV27; cdr3_aa: CASSYTGSDYGYTF
clone_size: medium-sized; j_call: TRBJ1-1; v_call: TRBV27; cdr3_aa: CASSLARDIPTEAFF
clone_size: medium-sized; j_call: TRBJ2-1; v_call: TRBV2; cdr3_aa: CAINKKGQGDEQFF
clone_size: medium-sized; j_call: TRBJ2-1; v_call: TRBV19; cdr3_aa: CASSIVLLGDRYNEQFF
clone_size: medium-sized; j_call: TRBJ2-1; v_call: TRBV20-1; cdr3_aa: CSVFPPGGKGVPNEQFF
clone_size: medium-sized; j_call: TRBJ1-5; v_call: TRBV19; cdr3_aa: CASNPLGLGQPQHF
clone_size: NA; j_call: TRBJ2-1; v_call: TRBV24-1; cdr3_aa: CATSDSGSYNEQFF
clone_size: medium-sized; j_call: TRBJ1-1; v_call: TRBV19; cdr3_aa: CASTGRTPNTEAFF
clone_size: medium-sized; j_call: TRBJ2-1; v_call: TRBV19; cdr3_aa: CASSGIWGNEQFF
clone_size: NA; j_call: TRBJ2-5; v_call: TRBV2; cdr3_aa: CASSVPLAGGRETQYF
clone_size: large; j_call: TRBJ2-1; v_call: TRBV7-3; cdr3_aa: CASSPDGTGGNEQFF
clone_size: few; j_call: TRBJ1-3; v_call: TRBV28; cdr3_aa: CASSPPVAGNTIYF
clone_size: medium-sized; j_call: TRBJ2-1; v_call: TRBV24-1; cdr3_aa: CATSEGGLGEQFF
clone_size: medium-sized; j_call: TRBJ2-1; v_call: TRBV19; cdr3_aa: CASSLLAGRFNEQFF
clone_size: medium-sized; j_call: TRBJ1-1; v_call: TRBV19; cdr3_aa: CASKGLLGSASEAFF
clone_size: large; j_call: TRBJ1-2; v_call: TRBV19; cdr3_aa: CASRQGSYGYTF
clone_size: medium-sized; j_call: TRBJ2-1; v_call: TRBV9; cdr3_aa: CASSGTGPNYNEQFF
clone_size: medium-sized; j_call: TRBJ2-3; v_call: TRBV7-6; cdr3_aa: CASSLGTGTDTQYF
clone_size: large; j_call: TRBJ2-7; v_call: TRBV4-2; cdr3_aa: CASSQRDREYEQYF
clone_size: medium-sized; j_call: TRBJ2-5; v_call: TRBV10-2; cdr3_aa: CASSEGETQYF
clone_size: medium-sized; j_call: TRBJ2-3; v_call: TRBV9; cdr3_aa: CASSPTRGLNTQYF
clone_size: medium-sized; j_call: TRBJ2-1; v_call: TRBV12-3/TRBV12-4; cdr3_aa: CASSLPHNEQFF
clone_size: medium-sized; j_call: TRBJ1-5; v_call: TRBV19; cdr3_aa: CAIAPQGLGQPQHF
clone_size: few; j_call: TRBJ1-4; v_call: TRBV25-1; cdr3_aa: CASSTGTLAKLFF